This TCR beta chain is from a study of control samples from healthy donors and cancer patients. Assay: immunoSEQ multiplex PCR; the TCRdb copy retains only in-frame clones and omits some. There are 8,000 to 13,000 clones in the sample; roughly 90% occur only once, and under 25% lies in the top ten. CDR1 is MGHDK, CDR2 SYGVNS, per germline. Deletions cut 8 bases from V and 4 bases from J, with 19 bases between. The CDR3 runs 15 residues. Source material: PBMCs. The receptor's source is a man in his fifties or sixties with colorectal cancer. The gene calls are TRBV25-1 and TRBJ2-3; D is perhaps TRBD2 (6 bases). The CDR3, as DNA: TGTGCCAGCCTTGCCCCGCGGGATGGCGCAGATACGCAGTATTTT. It encodes CASLAPRDGADTQYF.